This TCR beta chain appears in the sequencing data of a study of control samples from healthy donors and cancer patients. The table lists this clone with a count of one. Assay used: immunoSEQ multiplex PCR; TCRdb lists only in-frame clones, some missing. Among approximately 150,000 clones listed, approximately 94% were seen once. The TCR sequence derives from a woman under 30 in good health. Sequencing was performed on blood.

The CDR3 nucleotides read TGCGCCAGCAGCCAAGGGGAATTCTACGGGACTAGCGGGGGCGAAAACATTCAGTACTTC. Its protein product is CASSQGEFYGTSGGENIQYF. The gene calls are TRBV4-1 and TRBJ2-4; 14 nucleotides agree with TRBD2. The CDR3 contains 20 residues. V dropped 1 base and J dropped 5; count of bases not matched to a gene: 13. The V gene's germline CDR1 is MGHRA and CDR2 YSYEKL.